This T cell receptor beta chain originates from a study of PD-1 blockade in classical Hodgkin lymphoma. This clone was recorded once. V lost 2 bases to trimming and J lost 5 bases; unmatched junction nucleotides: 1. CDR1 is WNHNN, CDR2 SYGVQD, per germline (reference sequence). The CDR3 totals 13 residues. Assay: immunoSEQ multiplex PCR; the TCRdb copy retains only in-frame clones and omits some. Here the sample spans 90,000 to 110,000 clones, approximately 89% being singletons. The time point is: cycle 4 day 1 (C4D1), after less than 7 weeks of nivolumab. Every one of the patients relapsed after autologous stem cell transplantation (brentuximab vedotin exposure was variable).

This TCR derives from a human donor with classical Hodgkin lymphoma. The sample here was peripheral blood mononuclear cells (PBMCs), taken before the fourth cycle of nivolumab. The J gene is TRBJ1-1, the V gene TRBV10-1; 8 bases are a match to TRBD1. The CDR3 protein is CASSENRGTEAFF. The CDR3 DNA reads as TGCGCCAGCAGTGAGAACAGGGGGACTGAAGCTTTCTTT.